This TCR beta chain was recorded in a study of cytomegalovirus exposure and HLA in healthy donors. About the study: Findings of an earlier analysis included 117 million unique TCR beta sequences from 190 million or so T cells. Study observations and caveats: Roughly uniform depth of sequencing across donors was assumed in presence/absence analyses. An ancestry cluster, one associated with Asian ancestry, reportedly showed fewer N-insertions than the approximately 720-donor mean in a later analysis. In an earlier analysis, about 87% or about 30%: the productive usage of most TCR beta V segments.

This clone was seen a handful of times. As yet, its antigen is unknown. Both 60 Vbeta primers and 13 Jbeta primers went into the PCR. The method was immunoSEQ multiplex PCR; TCRdb's version includes in-frame clones alone and lacks a portion of them. There are around 96,000 clones in the sample; 80% occur only once, and roughly 2% lies in the top ten. The germline V and J ends were trimmed by 5 bases and 5 bases, with 12 bases remaining between them. Germline V gene data show CDR1 as MNHNS and CDR2 as SASEGT. This CDR3 is built from 13 residues. V gene TRBV6-1 combines with J gene TRBJ1-1; no clear D. The specimen sequenced was PBMCs. The clonotype comes from a man between 18 and 29 years old in good health and CMV-seronegative. CDR3 sequence reads: CASSKDGKTEAFF. The CDR3 DNA is TGTGCCAGCAGTAAGGACGGGAAAACTGAAGCTTTCTTT.